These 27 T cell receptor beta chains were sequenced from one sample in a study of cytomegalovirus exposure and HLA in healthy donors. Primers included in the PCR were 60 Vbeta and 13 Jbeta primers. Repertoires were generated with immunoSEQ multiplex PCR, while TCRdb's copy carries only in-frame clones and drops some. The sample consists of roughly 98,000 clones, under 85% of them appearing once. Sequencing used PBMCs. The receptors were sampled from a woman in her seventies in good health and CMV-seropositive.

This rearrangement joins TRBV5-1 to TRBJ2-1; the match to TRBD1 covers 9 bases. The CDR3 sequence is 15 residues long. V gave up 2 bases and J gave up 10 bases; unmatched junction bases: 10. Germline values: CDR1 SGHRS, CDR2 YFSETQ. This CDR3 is CASSLQGAAVREQFF. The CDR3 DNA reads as TGCGCCAGCAGCTTACAGGGGGCGGCGGTGAGGGAGCAGTTCTTC.

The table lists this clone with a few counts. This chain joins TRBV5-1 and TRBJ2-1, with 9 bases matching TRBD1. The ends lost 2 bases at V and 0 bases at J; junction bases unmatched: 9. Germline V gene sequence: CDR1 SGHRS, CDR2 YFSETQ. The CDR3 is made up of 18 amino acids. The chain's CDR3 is CASSFGQGLSISYNEQFF. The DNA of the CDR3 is TGCGCCAGCAGCTTTGGACAGGGGTTAAGTATCTCCTACAATGAGCAGTTCTTC.

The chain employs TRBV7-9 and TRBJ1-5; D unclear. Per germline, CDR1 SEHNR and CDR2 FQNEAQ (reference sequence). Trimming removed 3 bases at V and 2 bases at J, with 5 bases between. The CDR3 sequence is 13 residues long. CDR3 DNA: TGTGCCAGCAGCTTCACGGGCAATCAGCCCCAGCATTTT. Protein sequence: CASSFTGNQPQHF.

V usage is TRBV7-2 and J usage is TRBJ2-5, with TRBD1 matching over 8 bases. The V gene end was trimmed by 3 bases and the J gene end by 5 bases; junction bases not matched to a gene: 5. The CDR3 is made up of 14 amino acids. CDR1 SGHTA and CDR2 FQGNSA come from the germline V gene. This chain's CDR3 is CASSLDQGAETQYF. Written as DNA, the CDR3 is TGTGCCAGCAGCTTGGACCAGGGGGCCGAGACCCAGTACTTC.

As DNA, the CDR3 is TGTGCCAGCTCACCAGCGGGCAATGAGCAGTTCTTC. Its protein is CASSPAGNEQFF. The J gene is TRBJ2-1, the V gene TRBV18; D is perhaps TRBD2 (5 bases). The germline gives CDR1 KGHSH, CDR2 LQKENI. V was clipped by 2 bases and J by 6 bases, with 5 bases between them. This CDR3 region has 12 residues.

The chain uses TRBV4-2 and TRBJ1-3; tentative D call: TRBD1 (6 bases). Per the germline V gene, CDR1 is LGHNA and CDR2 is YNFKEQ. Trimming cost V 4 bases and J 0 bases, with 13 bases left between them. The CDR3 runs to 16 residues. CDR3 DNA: TGTGCCAGCAGCCCCCCCGGGGACATCTCTGGAAACACCATATATTTT. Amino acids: CASSPPGDISGNTIYF.

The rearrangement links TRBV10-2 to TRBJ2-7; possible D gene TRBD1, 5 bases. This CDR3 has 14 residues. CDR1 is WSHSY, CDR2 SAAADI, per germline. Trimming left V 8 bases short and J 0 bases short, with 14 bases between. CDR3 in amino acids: CASSQGLLSYEQYF. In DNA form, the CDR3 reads TGCGCCAGCTCCCAGGGCCTACTCTCCTACGAGCAGTACTTC.

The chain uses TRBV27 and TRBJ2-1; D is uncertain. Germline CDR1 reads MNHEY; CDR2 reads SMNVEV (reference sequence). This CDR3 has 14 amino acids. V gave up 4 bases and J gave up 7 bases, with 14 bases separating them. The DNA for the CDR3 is TGTGCCAGCAGTTCTGCCTCTCTCCGGAATGAGCAGTTCTTC. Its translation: CASSSASLRNEQFF.

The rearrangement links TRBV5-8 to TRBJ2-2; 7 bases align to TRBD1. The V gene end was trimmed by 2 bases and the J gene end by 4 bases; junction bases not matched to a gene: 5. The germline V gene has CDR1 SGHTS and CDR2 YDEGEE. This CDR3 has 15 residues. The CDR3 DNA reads TGTGCCAGCAGCTTAGCAGGGGGTAGCACCGGGGAGCTGTTTTTT. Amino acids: CASSLAGGSTGELFF. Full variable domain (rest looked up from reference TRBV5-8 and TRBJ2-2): EAGVTQSPTHLIKTRGQQATLRCSPISGHTSVYWYQQALGLGLQFLLWYDEGEERNRGNFPPRFSGRQFPNYSSELNVNALELEDSALYLCASSLAGGSTGELFFGEGSRLTVL.

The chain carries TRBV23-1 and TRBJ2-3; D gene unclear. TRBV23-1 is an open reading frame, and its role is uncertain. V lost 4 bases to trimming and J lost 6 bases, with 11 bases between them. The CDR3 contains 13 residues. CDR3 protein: CASSPSFVDTQYF. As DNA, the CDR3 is TGCGCCAGCAGTCCCTCCTTCGTGGATACGCAGTATTTT.

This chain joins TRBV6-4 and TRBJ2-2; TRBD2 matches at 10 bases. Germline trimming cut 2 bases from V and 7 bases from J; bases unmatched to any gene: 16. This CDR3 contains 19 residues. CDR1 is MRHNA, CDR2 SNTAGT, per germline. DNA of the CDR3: TGTGCCAGCAGTGACGTCCAATTACGGGGACTAGCGTCTTACGGGGAGCTGTTTTTT. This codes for CASSDVQLRGLASYGELFF.

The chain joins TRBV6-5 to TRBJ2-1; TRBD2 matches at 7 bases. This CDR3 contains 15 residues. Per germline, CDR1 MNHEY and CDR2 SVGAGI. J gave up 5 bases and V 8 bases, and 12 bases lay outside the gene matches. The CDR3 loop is CASSPRSGNNNEQFF. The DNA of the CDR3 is TGTGCCAGCTCCCCGCGGAGCGGGAACAACAATGAGCAGTTCTTC.

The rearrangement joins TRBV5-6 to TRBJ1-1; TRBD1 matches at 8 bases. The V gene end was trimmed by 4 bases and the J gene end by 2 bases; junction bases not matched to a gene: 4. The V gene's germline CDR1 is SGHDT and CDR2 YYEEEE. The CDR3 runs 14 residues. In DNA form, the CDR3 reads TGTGCCAGCAGCAGGGGGACAGGTAACACTGAAGCTTTCTTT. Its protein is CASSRGTGNTEAFF.

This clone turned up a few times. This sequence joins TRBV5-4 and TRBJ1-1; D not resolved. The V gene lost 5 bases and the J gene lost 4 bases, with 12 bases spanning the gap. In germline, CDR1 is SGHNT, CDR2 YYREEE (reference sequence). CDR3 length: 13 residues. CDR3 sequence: CASRMTIGTEAFF. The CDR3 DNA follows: TGTGCCAGCAGAATGACAATTGGCACTGAAGCTTTCTTT.

As DNA, the CDR3 is TGTGCCAGCAGCCTGGGACAGGGGGCGGAAAAACTGTTTTTT. This translates into CASSLGQGAEKLFF. V gene TRBV11-2 combines with J gene TRBJ1-4; 12 positions agree with TRBD1. The CDR3 has 14 amino acids. J gave up 8 bases and V 5 bases, and 3 bases lay outside the gene matches. Germline values: CDR1 SGHAT, CDR2 FQNNGV.

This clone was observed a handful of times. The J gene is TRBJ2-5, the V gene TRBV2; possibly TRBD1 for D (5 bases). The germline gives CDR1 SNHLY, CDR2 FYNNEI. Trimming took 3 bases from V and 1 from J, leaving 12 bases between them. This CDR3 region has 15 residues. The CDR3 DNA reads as TGTGCCAGCAGTGATACAGGTGGTTCCCAAGAGACCCAGTACTTC. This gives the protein CASSDTGGSQETQYF.

The CDR3 is CAIQREPSGEQYF. In DNA form, the CDR3 reads TGTGCCATCCAGCGGGAGCCCTCAGGGGAGCAGTACTTC. V and J are TRBV2 and TRBJ2-7, with 8 bases fitting TRBD2. The ends lost 10 bases at V and 7 bases at J; junction bases unmatched: 12. Germline CDR1 and CDR2: SNHLY and FYNNEI. The length of the CDR3 is 13 residues.

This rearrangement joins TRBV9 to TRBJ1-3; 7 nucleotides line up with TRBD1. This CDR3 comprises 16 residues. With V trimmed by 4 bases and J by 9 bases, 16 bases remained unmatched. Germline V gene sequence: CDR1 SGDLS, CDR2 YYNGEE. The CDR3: CASSLLVGTAVSTIYF. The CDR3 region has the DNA TGTGCCAGCAGCCTTCTGGTAGGGACAGCGGTGAGCACCATATATTTT.

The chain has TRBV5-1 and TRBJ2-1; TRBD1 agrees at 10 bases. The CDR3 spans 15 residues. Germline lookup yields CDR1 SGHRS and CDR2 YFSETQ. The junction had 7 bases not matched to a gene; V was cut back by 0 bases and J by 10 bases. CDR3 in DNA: TGCGCCAGCAGCTTGGCCGGGACAGGGGCGGACGAGCAGTTCTTC. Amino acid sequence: CASSLAGTGADEQFF. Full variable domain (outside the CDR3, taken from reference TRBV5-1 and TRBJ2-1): KAGVTQTPRYLIKTRGQQVTLSCSPISGHRSVSWYQQTPGQGLQFLFEYFSETQRNKGNFPGRFSGRQFSNSRSEMNVSTLELGDSALYLCASSLAGTGADEQFFGPGTRLTVL.

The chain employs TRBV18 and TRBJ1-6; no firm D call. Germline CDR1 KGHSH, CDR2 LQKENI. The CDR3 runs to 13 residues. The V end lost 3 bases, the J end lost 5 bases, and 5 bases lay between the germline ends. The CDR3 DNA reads TGTGCCAGCTCACCGAGAAATAATTCACCCCTCCACTTT. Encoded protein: CASSPRNNSPLHF.

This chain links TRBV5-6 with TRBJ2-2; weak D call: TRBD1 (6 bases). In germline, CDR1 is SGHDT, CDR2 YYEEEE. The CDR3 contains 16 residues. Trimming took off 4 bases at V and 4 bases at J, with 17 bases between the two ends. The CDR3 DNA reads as TGTGCCAGCAGCACCCCTCTGGGGGCTGCCACCGGGGAGCTGTTTTTT. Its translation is CASSTPLGAATGELFF.

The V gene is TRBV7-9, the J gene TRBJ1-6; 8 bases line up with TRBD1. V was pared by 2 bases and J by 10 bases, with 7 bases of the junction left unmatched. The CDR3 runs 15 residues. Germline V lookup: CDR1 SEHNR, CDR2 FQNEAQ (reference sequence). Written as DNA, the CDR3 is TGTGCCAGCAGCTTATCCGGACAGGGAAGATCACCCCTCCACTTT. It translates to CASSLSGQGRSPLHF.

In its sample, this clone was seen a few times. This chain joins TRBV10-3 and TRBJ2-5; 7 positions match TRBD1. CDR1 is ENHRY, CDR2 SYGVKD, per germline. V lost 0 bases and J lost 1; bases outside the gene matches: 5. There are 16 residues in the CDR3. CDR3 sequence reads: CAISESKGTAQETQYF. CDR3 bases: TGTGCCATCAGTGAGTCGAAAGGGACAGCCCAAGAGACCCAGTACTTC.

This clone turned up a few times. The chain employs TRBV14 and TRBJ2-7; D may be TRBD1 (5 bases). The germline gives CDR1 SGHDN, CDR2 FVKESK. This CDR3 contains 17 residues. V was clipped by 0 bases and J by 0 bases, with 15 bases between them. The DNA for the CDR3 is TGTGCCAGCAGCCAAGACCGACAGAAAGAAAGCTCCTACGAGCAGTACTTC. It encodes CASSQDRQKESSYEQYF.

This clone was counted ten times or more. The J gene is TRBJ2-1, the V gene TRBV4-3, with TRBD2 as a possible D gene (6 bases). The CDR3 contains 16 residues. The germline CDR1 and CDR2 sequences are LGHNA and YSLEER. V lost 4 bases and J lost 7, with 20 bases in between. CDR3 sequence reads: CASSLSRLETLNEQFF. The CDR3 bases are TGCGCCAGCAGCCTGAGCCGACTAGAGACTTTGAATGAGCAGTTCTTC.

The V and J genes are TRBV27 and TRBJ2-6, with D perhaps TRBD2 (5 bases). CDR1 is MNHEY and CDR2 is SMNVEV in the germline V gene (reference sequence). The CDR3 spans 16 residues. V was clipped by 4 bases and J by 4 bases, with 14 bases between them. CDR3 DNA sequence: TGTGCCAGCAGTTCCCCACTCCGGAGGGGGGCCAACGTCCTGACTTTC. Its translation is CASSSPLRRGANVLTF.

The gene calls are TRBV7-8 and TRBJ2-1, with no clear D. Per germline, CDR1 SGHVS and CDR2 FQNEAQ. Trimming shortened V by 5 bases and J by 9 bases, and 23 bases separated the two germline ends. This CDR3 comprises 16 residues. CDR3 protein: CASSERFGYVTGEQFF. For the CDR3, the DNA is TGTGCCAGCAGCGAGAGGTTTGGATACGTAACGGGTGAGCAGTTCTTC.